This T cell receptor beta chain was recorded in a study of blood T cell repertoires in COVID-19. Study information: Sites across the United States, Italy and Spain contributed samples from acute and convalescent COVID-19. T cells, B-cell-depleted T cells, or PBMCs provided the cDNA or gDNA that served as material.

In the authors' workflow: Reference gene primer amplification gave estimated nucleated cell counts. Sequenced by immunoSEQ multiplex PCR; TCRdb stores in-frame clones only, minus some. V, J and clone size were drawn from that table, and D and trimming were deduced from the DNA. This sample yields over 30,000 clones, of which roughly 86% are seen a single time; 40% to 50% belongs to the top ten. CDR1 and CDR2 from the germline V gene are SGHRS and YFSETQ. V gave up 4 bases and J gave up 4 bases; unmatched junction bases: 6. This CDR3 is 15 amino acids long. The sequenced sample was peripheral blood. The sequence was obtained from a man older than 75 with active or convalescent COVID-19. J is TRBJ1-2 and V is TRBV5-1; TRBD1 matches 11 bases. The CDR3 loop is CASSPGTGGPYGYTF. Here the CDR3 DNA reads TGCGCCAGCAGCCCCGGGACAGGGGGTCCCTATGGCTACACCTTC.